This T cell receptor beta chain was identified during a study of regulatory T cells in long-lasting Graves disease. General observations from the study: There were preferences for TRBV28, TRBJ1-2 and TRBJ2-5 in persistent disease.

As for time point: newly diagnosed GD, antithyroid drugs for less than 3 months. Generation of the TCR library employed RNA extracted from PBMCs. The guidelines of the American Thyroid Association were the basis for diagnosing Graves' disease. This clonotype has a count of ten or more. Its antigen is not identified. The germline V gene encodes CDR1 SGHAT and CDR2 FQNNGV. V lost 7 bases and J lost 4, with 13 bases in between. This CDR3 contains 13 residues. Relying on iRepertoire HTBI primers and Arm-PCR of CDR3 regions, the team built TCR beta libraries. Using its own MiXCR run on the multiplex PCR reads, TCRdb lists one record per CDR3 protein. The sample includes 200,000 to 250,000 distinct CDR3 sequences, about 17% seen only once; the top ten take roughly a fifth.

This sequence was found in a female donor with Graves disease. The chain couples TRBV11-2 to TRBJ1-1; D remains unclear. The sequences come from peripheral blood mononuclear cells (PBMCs), collected at new diagnosis, from a patient treated with antithyroid drugs. In nucleotides, the CDR3 is TGTGCCAGCACCCAGGAAGTTGGCACTGAAGCTTTCTTT. Protein sequence: CASTQEVGTEAFF.